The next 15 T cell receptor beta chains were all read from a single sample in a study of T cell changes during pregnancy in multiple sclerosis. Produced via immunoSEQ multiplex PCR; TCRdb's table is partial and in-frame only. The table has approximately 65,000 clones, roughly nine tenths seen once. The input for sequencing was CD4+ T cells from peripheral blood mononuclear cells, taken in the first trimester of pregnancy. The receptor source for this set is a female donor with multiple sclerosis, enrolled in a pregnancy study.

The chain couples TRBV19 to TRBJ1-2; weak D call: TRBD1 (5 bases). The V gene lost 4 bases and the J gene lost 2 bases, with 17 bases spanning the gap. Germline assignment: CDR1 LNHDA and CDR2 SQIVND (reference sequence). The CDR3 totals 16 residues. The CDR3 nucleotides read TGTGCCAGTAGTACTGACGGAAGGGGTCCGAACTATGGCTACACCTTC. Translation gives CASSTDGRGPNYGYTF.

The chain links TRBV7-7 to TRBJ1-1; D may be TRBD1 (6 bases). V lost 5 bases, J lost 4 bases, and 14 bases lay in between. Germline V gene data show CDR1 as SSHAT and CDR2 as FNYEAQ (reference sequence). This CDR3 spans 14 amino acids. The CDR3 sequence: CASSPVGGRTEAFF. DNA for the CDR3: TGTGCCAGCAGCCCCGTCGGGGGGCGCACTGAAGCTTTCTTT.

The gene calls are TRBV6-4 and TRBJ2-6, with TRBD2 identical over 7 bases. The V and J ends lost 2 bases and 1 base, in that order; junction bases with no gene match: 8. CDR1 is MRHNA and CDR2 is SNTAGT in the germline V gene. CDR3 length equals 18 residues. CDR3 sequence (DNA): TGTGCCAGCAGTGACGAGGGAGGGACGCCTTCTGGGGCCAACGTCCTGACTTTC. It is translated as CASSDEGGTPSGANVLTF.

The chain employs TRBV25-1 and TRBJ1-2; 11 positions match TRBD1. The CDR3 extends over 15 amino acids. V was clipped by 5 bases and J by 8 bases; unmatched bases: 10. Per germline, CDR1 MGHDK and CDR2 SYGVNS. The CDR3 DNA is TGTGCCAGCAGTCCCTCCGGGACAGGGGGATACGGCTACACCTTC. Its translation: CASSPSGTGGYGYTF.

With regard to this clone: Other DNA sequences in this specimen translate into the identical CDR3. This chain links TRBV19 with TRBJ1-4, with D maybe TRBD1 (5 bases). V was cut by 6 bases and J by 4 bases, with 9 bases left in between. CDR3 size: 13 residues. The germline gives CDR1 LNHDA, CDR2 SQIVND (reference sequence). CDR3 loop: CASRGLLNEKLFF. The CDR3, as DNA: TGTGCCAGTAGGGGACTCCTTAATGAAAAACTGTTTTTT.

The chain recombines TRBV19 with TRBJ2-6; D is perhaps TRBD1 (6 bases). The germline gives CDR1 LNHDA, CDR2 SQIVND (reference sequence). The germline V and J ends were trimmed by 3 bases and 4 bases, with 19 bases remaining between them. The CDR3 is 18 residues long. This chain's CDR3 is CASSILTGLALGANVLTF. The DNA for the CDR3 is TGTGCCAGTAGTATTCTCACAGGGCTTGCTTTGGGGGCCAACGTCCTGACTTTC.

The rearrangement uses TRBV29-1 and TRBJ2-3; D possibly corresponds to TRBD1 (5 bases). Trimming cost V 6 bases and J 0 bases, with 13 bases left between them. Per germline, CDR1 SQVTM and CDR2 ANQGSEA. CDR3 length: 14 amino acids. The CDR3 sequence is CSVKGSWSTDTQYF. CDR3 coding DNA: TGCAGCGTGAAGGGGTCTTGGAGCACAGATACGCAGTATTTT.

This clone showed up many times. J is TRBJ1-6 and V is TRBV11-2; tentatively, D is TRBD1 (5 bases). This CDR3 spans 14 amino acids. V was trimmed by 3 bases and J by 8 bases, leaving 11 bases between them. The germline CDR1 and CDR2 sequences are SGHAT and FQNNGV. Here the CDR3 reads CASSFHRGYSPLHF. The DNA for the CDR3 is TGTGCCAGCAGCTTCCATCGGGGGTATTCACCCCTCCACTTT.

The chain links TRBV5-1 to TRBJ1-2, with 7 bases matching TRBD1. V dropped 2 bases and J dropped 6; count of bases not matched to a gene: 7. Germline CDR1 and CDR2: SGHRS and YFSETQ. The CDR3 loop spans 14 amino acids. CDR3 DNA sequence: TGCGCCAGCAGCTTACTAATCCAGGGGGATGGCTACACCTTC. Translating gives CASSLLIQGDGYTF.

CDR3 coding DNA: TGTGCCACCAGCGGGAGGGGATTTGGAATGCATGAAAAACTGTTTTTT. This codes for CATSGRGFGMHEKLFF. The V call is TRBV15, the J call TRBJ1-4; D might be TRBD1 (5 bases). The CDR3 is 16 amino acids. Trimming stripped 5 bases from V and 6 bases from J, with 19 bases between. Germline CDR1 and CDR2: LNHNV and YYDKDF (reference sequence). The whole variable domain, remainder taken from reference TRBV15 and TRBJ1-4, is DAMVIQNPRYQVTQFGKPVTLSCSQTLNHNVMYWYQQKSSQAPKLLFHYYDKDFNNEADTPDNFQSRRPNTSFCFLDIRSPGLGDTAMYLCATSGRGFGMHEKLFFGSGTQLSVL.

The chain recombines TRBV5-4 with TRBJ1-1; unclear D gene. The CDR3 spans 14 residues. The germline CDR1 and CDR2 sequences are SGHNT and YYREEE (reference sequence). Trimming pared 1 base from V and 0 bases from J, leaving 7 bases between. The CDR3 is CASSLRGMNTEAFF. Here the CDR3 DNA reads TGTGCCAGCAGCTTGCGGGGAATGAACACTGAAGCTTTCTTT.

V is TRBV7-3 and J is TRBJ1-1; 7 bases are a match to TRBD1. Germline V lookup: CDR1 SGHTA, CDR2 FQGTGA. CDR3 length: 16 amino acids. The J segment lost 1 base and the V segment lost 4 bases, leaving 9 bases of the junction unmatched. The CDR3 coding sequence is TGTGCCAGCAGCTCCCCCCAGACAGGGCCGAACACTGAAGCTTTCTTT. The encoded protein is CASSSPQTGPNTEAFF. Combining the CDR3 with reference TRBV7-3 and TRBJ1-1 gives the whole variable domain GAGVSQTPSNKVTEKGKYVELRCDPISGHTALYWYRQSLGQGPEFLIYFQGTGAADDSGLPNDRFFAVRPEGSVSTLKIQRTERGDSAVYLCASSSPQTGPNTEAFFGQGTRLTVV.

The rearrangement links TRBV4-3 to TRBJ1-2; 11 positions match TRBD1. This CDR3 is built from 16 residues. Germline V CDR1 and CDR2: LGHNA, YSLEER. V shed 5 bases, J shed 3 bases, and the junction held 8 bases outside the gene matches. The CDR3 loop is CASSGPAGQGDYGYTF. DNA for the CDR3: TGCGCCAGCAGCGGCCCTGCGGGACAGGGGGACTATGGCTACACCTTC.

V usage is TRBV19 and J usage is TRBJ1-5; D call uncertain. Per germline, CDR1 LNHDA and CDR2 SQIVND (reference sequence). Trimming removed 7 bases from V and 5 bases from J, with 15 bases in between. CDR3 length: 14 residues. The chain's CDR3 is CASTSSTHYQPQHF. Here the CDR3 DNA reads TGTGCCAGTACTTCTTCGACACATTATCAGCCCCAGCATTTT.

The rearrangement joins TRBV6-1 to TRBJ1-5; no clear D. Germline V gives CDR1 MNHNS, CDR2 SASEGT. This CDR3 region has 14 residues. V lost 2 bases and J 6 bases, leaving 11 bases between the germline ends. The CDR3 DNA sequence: TGTGCCAGCAGTGAATCTATGTATAGTCAGCCCCAGCATTTT. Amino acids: CASSESMYSQPQHF.